The present T cell receptor beta chain was sequenced within a study of PD-L1 blockade in urothelial cancer. Specified time point: pretreatment peripheral blood. The CDR3 contains 11 residues. The V gene's germline CDR1 is DFQATT and CDR2 SNEGSKA (reference sequence). V lost 3 bases, J lost 1 base, and 3 bases lay in between. Produced via immunoSEQ multiplex PCR; TCRdb's table is partial and in-frame only. The profile shows tens of thousands of clones, about 83% of them singletons. Sequencing used PBMCs, obtained around atezolizumab (anti-PD-L1) treatment. This TCR was recovered from a woman in her sixties or seventies with urothelial cancer. The genes are TRBV20-1 and TRBJ1-2; D call uncertain. The CDR3 is CSASNNYGYTF. The CDR3 coding sequence is TGCAGTGCTAGTAATAACTATGGCTACACCTTC.